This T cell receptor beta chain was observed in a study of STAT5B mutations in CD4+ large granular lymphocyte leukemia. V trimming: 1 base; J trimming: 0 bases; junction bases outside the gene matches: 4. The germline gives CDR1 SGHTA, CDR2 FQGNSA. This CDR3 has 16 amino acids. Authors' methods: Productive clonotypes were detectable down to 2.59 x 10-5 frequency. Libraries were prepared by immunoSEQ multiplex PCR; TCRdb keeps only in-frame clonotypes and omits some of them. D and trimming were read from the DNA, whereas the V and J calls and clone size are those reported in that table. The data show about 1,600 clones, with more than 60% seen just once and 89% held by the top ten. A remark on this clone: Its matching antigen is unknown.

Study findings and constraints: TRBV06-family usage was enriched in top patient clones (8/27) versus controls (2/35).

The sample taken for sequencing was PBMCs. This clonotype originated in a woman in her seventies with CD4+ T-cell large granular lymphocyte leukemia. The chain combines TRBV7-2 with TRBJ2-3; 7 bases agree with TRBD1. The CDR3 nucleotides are TGTGCCAGCAGCTTAGTGGACAGGCTTAGCACAGATACGCAGTATTTT. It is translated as CASSLVDRLSTDTQYF.